This T cell receptor beta chain was captured in a study of T cell responses to AZD1222 COVID-19 vaccine. Study summary: Doses given second, at about 4 or about 12 weeks, were pooled. Whole-study findings and limits: Donors, mostly white British, included more females; clonal diversity was possibly underestimated. No repertoire was sampled before or during the peak T cell response, only after it.

With regard to this clone: Its matching antigen is unknown.

The table came from immunoSEQ multiplex PCR; TCRdb's copy has only in-frame clones and leaves some out. Among about 130,000 clones, about 86% were seen once, and the ten largest hold 9% to 15%. The CDR3 has 11 residues. The germline V gene encodes CDR1 LGHNA and CDR2 YNFKEQ. V lost 4 bases to trimming and J lost 6 bases, with 3 bases between them. V and J are TRBV4-2 and TRBJ2-2; D unclear. The sample consisted of peripheral blood, taken on day 0 of AZD1222 vaccination. This clonotype was obtained from an adult in good health. In DNA form, the CDR3 reads TGTGCCAGCAGCCGGGCCGGGGAGCTGTTTTTT. Protein: CASSRAGELFF.